Described below is a single TCR beta chain sequence and its context. This clonotype was picked up a small number of times. What this receptor recognizes is not known. Per-base quality was not reported, and no clone a single base away is much larger than it. These data originate in a study of T cells after yellow fever vaccination (dated by TCRdb to the late 2010s). Broadly, across the study: Libraries from fractions with low cell numbers were prepared with the SMART-Seq v4 Ultra Low Input RNA kit. To follow T-cell clones before and after primary and booster YFV17D yellow fever vaccination, bulk TCR alpha and beta repertoires were sequenced over time. The cohort comprised two healthy male donors, one aged 18 to 29 and one aged 30 to 40 years. Blood samples were taken at several timepoints before and after primary and secondary immunization, and bulk PBMC replicates and cell subsets were isolated. Broader findings and caveats from the paper: Most clones expanded after primary vaccination (about 96% of CD4 and roughly 90% of CD8) were re-detected after the booster, suggesting that broad memory maintenance occurred. A small fraction of clonotypes appeared in both the CD4 and CD8 compartments, likely as a result of convergent recombination. The secondary T-cell response was weaker than the primary response but faster, peaking on day 5 instead of day 15. Because the study included only a couple of donors, the extent to which the findings can be generalized is limited. FACS-sorted repertoires could contain abundant contaminating clonotypes from the bulk population, so computational filtering was required.

Synthesis of TCR cDNA relied on 5'RACE template switching, a step that introduced a universal primer site along with unique molecular identifiers. cDNA synthesis was primed from both the TCR alpha and TCR beta constant segments. Libraries were amplified in two PCR steps, with sample barcodes and sequencing adapters added in the second step. Libraries were sequenced on Illumina HiSeq 2500 (2x100 bp) or NovaSeq (2x150 bp). The paper's processing steps were these. Reads were demultiplexed and collapsed into UMI consensus sequences with MIGEC, and V(D)J alignment was performed with MiXCR. Using edgeR on replicate PBMC samples, clonotypes were called vaccine-responding if FDR was below 0.01 and the log2 fold change was above 5 up to day 15. Each bulk clonotype received a CD4 or CD8 identity based on whether the sequenced CD4 or CD8 repertoire contained that clonotype at higher abundance. In-frame beta chains were kept once TCRdb had trimmed the public reads at Q25 with fastp and called clones with MiXCR. Records with the same CDR3 protein are collapsed into one entry carrying the most frequent genes and DNA. TCRdb, not the authors, supplied the V and J calls. The sample table lists 200,000 to 250,000 distinct CDR3 sequences, 6.9% of them with a count of one. Approximately 0.84% of the sample belongs to the ten largest clones.

The treatment or condition tag for this specimen amounts to: live attenuated yellow fever vaccine strain. A standard Ficoll-Paque protocol was used to isolate PBMCs from peripheral blood. Dynabeads CD4 and CD8 positive selection kits were used to isolate CD4 and CD8 T-cell fractions. RNA was extracted with TriZol from bulk PBMCs, CD4 and CD8 fractions, and dextramer-positive and dextramer-negative fractions. For CDR1 and CDR2, the germline V gene (reference sequence) lists DFQATT and SNEGSKA. The CDR3 has 14 amino acids, counting the end cysteine and phenylalanine. CDR3 DNA only is kept here, 42 bases in frame from base 1. Trimming costs V 1 base and J 6 bases, and their ends lie 12 bases apart.

Sequences were derived from CD4+ T cells sorted from PBMCs, sampled 15 days after the yellow fever booster vaccination. This TCR was recovered from a man under 40 who received the YFV17D yellow fever vaccine. The V and J segments used are TRBV20-1 and TRBJ1-4, with no confidently assigned D gene. Here the CDR3 is given as CSARVLGLDEKLFF. The DNA is TGCAGTGCTAGAGTTTTGGGTCTCGATGAAAAACTGTTTTTT.